The source of this T cell receptor (beta chain) is a study of PD-1 blockade in mismatch repair-deficient tumors. Whole-study results and caveats: After pembrolizumab, tumor-resident clones rose rapidly, then generally contracted before radiologic responses.

The CDR3 runs to 21 residues. The germline gives CDR1 SGHRS, CDR2 YFSETQ. The trim removed 2 bases at V and 0 bases at J, leaving 15 bases unmatched. Every patient had mismatch repair deficiency by PCR or immunohistochemistry. The TCR-sequenced patients were a few responders to pembrolizumab. Repertoires were generated with immunoSEQ multiplex PCR, while TCRdb's copy carries only in-frame clones and drops some. The data show 40,000 or so clones, over 80% seen once. For this clone: Its antigen is currently unknown.

The TCR sequence derives from an adult with mismatch repair-deficient cancer. This chain connects TRBV5-1 to TRBJ2-5; 14 bases are a match to TRBD2. Sequencing was performed on PBMCs, taken around 38 weeks after starting pembrolizumab. The CDR3 DNA sequence: TGCGCCAGCAGCTTTCCCCGCCCTGGGACTAGCGGGAGCAACCACCAAGAGACCCAGTACTTC. It yields the protein CASSFPRPGTSGSNHQETQYF.